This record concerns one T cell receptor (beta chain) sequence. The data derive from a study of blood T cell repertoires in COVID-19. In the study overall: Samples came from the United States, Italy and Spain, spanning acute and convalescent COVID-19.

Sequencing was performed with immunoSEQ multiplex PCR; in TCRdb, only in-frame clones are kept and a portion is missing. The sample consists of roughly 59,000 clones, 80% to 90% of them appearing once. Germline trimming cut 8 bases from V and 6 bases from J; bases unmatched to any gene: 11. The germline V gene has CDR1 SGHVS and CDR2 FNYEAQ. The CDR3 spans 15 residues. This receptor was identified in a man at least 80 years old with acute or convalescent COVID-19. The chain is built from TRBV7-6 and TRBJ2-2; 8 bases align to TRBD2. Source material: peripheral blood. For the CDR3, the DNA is TGTGCCAGCCGACTGGGTAGCGGGATCGCCGGGGAGCTGTTTTTT. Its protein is CASRLGSGIAGELFF.